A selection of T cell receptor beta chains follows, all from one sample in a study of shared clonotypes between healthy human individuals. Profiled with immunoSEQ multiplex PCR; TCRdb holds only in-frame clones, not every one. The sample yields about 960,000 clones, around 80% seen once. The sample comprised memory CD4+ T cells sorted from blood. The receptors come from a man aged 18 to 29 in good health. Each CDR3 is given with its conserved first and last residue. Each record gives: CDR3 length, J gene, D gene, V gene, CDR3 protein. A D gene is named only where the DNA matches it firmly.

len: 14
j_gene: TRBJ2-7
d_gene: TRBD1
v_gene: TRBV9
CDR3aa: CASSPRQGRDEQYF

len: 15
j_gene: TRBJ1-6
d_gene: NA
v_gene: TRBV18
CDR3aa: CASSPLTGKESPLHF

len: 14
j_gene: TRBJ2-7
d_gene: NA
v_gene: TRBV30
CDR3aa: CAWRSPGSSYEQYF

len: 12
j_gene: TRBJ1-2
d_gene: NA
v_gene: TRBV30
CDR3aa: CAWSVQIYGYTF

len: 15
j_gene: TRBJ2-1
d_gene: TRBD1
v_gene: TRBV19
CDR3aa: CASSTGQGAYNEQFF

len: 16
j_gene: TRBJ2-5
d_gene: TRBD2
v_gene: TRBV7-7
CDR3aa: CASSLGLAGGKETQYF

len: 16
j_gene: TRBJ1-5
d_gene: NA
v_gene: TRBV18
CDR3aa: CASSPPLAGGNQPQHF

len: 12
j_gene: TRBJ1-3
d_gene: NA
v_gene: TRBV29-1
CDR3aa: CSVEELDDTIYF

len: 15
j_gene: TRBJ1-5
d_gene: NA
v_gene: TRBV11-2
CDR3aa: CASSLGGSGNQPQHF

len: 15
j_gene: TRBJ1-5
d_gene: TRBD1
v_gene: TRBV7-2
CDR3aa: CASSFSRGANQPQHF

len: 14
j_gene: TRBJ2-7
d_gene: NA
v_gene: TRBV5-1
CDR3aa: CASSSRGKGYEQYF

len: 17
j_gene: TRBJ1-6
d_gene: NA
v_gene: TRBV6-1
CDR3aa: CASSESQGGTYNSPLHF

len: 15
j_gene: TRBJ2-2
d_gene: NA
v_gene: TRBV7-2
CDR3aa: CASSPGHTNTGELFF

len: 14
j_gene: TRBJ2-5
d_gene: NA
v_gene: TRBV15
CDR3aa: CATSRVLGTETQYF

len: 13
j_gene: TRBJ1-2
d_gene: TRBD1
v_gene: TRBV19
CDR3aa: CASTLGQGEGYTF

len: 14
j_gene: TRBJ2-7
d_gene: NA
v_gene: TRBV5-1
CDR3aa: CASSWQGDRVEQYF

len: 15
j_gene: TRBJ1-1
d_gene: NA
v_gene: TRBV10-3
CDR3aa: CAISGGVSGFMEAFF

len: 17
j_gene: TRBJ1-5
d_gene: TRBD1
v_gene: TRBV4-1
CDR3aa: CASSQAGAGTGNQPQHF

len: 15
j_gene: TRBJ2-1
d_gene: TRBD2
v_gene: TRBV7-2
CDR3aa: CASSLGLAGGPDQFF

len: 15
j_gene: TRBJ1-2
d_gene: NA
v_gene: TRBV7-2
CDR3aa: CASSLAADIIYGYTF

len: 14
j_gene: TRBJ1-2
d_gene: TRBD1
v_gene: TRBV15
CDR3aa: CATSREQGNYGYTF

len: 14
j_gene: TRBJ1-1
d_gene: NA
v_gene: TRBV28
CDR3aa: CASILAGLNTEAFF

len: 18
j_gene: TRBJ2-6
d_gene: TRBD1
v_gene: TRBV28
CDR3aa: CASSFGQGLHTGANVLTF

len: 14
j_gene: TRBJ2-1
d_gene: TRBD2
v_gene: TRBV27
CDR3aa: CASRRSGGSHEQFF

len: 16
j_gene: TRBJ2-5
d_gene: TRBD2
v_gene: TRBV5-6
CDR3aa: CASSSLAGLPQETQYF

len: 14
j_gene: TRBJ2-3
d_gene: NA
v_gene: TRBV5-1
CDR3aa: CASSNGQNTDTQYF

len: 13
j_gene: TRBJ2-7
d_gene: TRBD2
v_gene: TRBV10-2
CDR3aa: CASSGTSGGEQYF

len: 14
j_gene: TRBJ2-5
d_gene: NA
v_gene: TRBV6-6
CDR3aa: CAISFGSPIETQYF

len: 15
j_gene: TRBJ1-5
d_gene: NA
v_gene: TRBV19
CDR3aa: CASMRSDLGDQPQHF

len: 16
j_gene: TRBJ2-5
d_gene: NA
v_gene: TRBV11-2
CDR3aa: CASSLDKGTRKETQYF

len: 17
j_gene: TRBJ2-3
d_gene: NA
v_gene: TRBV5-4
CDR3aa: CASSLAGSASGTDTQYF

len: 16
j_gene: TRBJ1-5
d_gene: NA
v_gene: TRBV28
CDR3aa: CASRPGARGGNQPQHF

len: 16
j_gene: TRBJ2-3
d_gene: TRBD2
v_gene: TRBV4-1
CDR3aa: CASRQRERGSTDTQYF

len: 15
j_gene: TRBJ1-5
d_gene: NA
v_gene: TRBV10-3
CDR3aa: CAIKSGEGGNQPQHF

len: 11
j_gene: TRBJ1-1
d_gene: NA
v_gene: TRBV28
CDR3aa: CASSFRWTAFF

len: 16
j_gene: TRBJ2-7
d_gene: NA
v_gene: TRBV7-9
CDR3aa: CASSQGASVSTYEQYF

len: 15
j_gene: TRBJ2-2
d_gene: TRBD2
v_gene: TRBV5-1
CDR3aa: CASSLDTGGAGELFF

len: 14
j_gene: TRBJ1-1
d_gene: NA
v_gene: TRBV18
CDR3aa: CASSPFDRNTEAFF

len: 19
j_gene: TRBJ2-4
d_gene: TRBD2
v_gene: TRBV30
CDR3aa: CAWSAWTSGEKLAKNIQYF

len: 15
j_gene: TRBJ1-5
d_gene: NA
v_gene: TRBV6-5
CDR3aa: CASRRDSSPNQPQHF

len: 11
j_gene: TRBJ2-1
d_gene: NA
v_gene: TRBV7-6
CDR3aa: CASSLENEQFF

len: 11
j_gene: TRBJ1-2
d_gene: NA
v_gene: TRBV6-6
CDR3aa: CAARRESGYTF

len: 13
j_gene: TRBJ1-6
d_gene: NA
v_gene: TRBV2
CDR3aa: CAHQGVDNSPLHF

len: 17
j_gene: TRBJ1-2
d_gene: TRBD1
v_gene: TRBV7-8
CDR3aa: CASSASDTDRPGYGYTF

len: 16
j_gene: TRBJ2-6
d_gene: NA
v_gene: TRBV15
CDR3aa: CATSRDISSGANVLTF

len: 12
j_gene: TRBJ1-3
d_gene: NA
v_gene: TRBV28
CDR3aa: CASSGGGNTIYF

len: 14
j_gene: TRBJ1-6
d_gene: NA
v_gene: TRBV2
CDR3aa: CASSGTVNLSPLHF

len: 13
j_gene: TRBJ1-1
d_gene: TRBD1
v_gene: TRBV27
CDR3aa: CASSFRQGYEAFF